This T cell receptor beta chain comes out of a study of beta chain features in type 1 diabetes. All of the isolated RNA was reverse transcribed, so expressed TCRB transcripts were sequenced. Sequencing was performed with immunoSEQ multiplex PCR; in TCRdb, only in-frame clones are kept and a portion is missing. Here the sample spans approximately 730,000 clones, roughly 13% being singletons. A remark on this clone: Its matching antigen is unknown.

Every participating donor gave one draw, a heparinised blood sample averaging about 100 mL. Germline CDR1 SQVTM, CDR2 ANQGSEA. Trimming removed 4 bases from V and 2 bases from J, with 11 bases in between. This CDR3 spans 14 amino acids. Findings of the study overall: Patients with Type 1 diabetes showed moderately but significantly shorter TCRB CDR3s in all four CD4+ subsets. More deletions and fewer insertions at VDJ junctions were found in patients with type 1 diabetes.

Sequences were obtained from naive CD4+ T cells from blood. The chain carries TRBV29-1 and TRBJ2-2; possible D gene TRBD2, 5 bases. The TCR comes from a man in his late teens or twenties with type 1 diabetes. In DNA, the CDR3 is TGCAGCGTTGGAGGGCGAACCAACACCGGGGAGCTGTTTTTT. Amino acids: CSVGGRTNTGELFF.